The source of this T cell receptor beta chain is a study of blood T cell repertoires in COVID-19 (dated by TCRdb to the early 2020s). The study in broad terms: Samples from collaborators originated in the United States, Italy and Spain and spanned both the acute and convalescent phases of COVID-19. The material from the prospective study consisted of cDNA or gDNA derived from T cells, B-cell-depleted T cells, or PBMCs. Deeply sampled blood TCRbeta repertoires from subjects exposed to, actively infected with, or recovered from COVID-19 were included in the dataset. The repertoires were made available in a free public database intended to serve as a resource for research on the immune response to SARS-CoV-2. Samples were obtained from the ongoing ImmuneRACE study (first 160 participants) and from about 1,300 subjects provided by 6 global collaborators. The sample metadata nearly always contained a de-identified subject ID, COVID-19 status, age in years and sex. Where available, HLA class I and class II types were obtained from metadata supplied by the sample provider rather than from assay-based typing.

TCRbeta CDR3 regions were amplified from genomic DNA using the immunoSEQ Assay, a bias-controlled multiplex PCR. Per the source publication's procedure: The number of nucleated cells in each sample was estimated from the amplification of reference gene primers within the assay. To quantify the absolute abundance of each unique TCRbeta CDR3 rearrangement, sequence reads were collapsed and filtered. For each sample, productive Simpson clonality was calculated as the square root of Simpson's diversity index over productive rearrangements. In its TCRdb copy, this immuneACCESS table keeps in-frame sequences only and misses some clones. Where compared with another copy, unresolved V genes explain less than half of these, and the others have no known cause. V and J calls and clone size come straight from that table; D and trimming were deduced from the DNA. This sample lists 150,000 to 200,000 clones; 75% to 90% were detected once. The leading ten clones occupy about 6.3% of the sample.

Whole blood was collected in K2EDTA tubes by collaborating institutions according to the institutions' own protocols. For TCRbeta analysis, collaborator samples were shipped as frozen whole blood, as isolated PBMCs, or as DNA extracted from either sample type. This clone was picked up one time. The antigen it recognizes is unknown. Per-base qualities were not stored, and no clone one base away is much larger. What the study reported, not specific to this receptor: How much clinical and demographic metadata was included differed by source and by participant, and the metadata was provided uncurated.

The sample was peripheral blood. The TCR comes from a man between 60 and 70 years old with acute or convalescent COVID-19.

CDR3 region: CSVGGTSGSPPDTQYF. The DNA reads TGCAGCGTTGGTGGGACTAGCGGGAGCCCCCCAGATACGCAGTATTTT. The chain is encoded by TRBV29-1 joined to TRBJ2-3; the junction holds 14 bases that match TRBD2. The CDR3 holds 16 amino acids from the cysteine to the phenylalanine. The DNA shown is the 48-base CDR3, in frame from base 1. Compared with germline, V lacks 4 bases and J lacks 4 bases; bases without a gene match: 7. The germline V gene gives CDR1 as SQVTM and CDR2 as ANQGSEA.